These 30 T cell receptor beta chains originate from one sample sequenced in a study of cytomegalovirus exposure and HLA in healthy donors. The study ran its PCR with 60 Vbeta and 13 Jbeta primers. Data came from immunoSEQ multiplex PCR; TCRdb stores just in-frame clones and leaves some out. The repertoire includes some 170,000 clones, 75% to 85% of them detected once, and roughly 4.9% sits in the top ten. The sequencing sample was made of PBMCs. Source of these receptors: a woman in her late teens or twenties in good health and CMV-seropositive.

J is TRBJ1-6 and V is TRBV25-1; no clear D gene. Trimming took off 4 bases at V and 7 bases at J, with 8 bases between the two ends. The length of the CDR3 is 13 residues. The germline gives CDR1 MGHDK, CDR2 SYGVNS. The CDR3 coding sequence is TGTGCCAGCAGTGTCGGGATGAATTCACCCCTCCACTTT. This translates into CASSVGMNSPLHF. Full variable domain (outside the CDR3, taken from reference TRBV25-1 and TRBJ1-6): EADIYQTPRYLVIGTGKKITLECSQTMGHDKMYWYQQDPGMELHLIHYSYGVNSTEKGDLSSESTVSRIRTEHFPLTLESARPSHTSQYLCASSVGMNSPLHFGNGTRLTVT.

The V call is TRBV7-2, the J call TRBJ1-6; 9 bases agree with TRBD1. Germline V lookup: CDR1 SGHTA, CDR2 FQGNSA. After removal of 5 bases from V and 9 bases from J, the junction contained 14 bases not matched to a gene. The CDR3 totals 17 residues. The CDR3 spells CASSVGPPGQGGSPLHF. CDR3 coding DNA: TGTGCCAGCAGCGTAGGACCCCCGGGACAGGGAGGTTCACCCCTCCACTTT.

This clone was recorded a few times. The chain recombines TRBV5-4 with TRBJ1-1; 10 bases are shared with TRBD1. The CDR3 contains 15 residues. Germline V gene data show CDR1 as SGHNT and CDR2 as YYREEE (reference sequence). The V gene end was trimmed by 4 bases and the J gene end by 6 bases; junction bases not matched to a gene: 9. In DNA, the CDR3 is TGTGCCAGCAGCAGACAGACAGGGGGCGGATCTGAAGCTTTCTTT. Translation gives CASSRQTGGGSEAFF. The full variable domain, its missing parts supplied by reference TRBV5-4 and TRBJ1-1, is ETGVTQSPTHLIKTRGQQVTLRCSSQSGHNTVSWYQQALGQGPQFIFQYYREEENGRGNFPPRFSGLQFPNYSSELNVNALELDDSALYLCASSRQTGGGSEAFFGQGTRLTVV.

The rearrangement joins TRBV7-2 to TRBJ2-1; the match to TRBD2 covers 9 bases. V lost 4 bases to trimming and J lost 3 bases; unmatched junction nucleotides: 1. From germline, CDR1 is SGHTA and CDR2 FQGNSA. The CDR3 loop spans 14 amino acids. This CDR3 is CASSWTSDYNEQFF. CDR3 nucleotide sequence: TGTGCCAGCAGCTGGACTAGCGACTACAATGAGCAGTTCTTC.

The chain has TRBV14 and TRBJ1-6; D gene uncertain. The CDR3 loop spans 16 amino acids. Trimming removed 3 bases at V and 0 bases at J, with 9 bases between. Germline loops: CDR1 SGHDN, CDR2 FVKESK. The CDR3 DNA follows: TGTGCCAGCAGCCAGGGAGCGAGCTCCTATAATTCACCCCTCCACTTT. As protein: CASSQGASSYNSPLHF. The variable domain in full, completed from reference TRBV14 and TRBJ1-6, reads EAGVTQFPSHSVIEKGQTVTLRCDPISGHDNLYWYRRVMGKEIKFLLHFVKESKQDESGMPNNRFLAERTGGTYSTLKVQPAELEDSGVYFCASSQGASSYNSPLHFGNGTRLTVT.

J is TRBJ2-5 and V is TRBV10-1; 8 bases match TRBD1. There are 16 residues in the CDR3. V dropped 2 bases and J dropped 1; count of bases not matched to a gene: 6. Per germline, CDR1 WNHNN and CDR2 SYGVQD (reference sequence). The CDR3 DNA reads TGCGCCAGCAGTGAGACCATGCAGGGGGCCCAAGAGACCCAGTACTTC. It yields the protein CASSETMQGAQETQYF.

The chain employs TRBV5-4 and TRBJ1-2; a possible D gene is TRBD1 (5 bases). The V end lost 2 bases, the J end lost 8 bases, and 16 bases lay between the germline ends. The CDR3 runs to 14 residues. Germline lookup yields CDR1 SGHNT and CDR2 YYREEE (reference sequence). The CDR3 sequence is CASSFGQGGPGYTF. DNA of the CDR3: TGTGCCAGCAGCTTCGGGCAGGGAGGACCAGGCTACACCTTC. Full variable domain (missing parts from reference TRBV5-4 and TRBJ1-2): ETGVTQSPTHLIKTRGQQVTLRCSSQSGHNTVSWYQQALGQGPQFIFQYYREEENGRGNFPPRFSGLQFPNYSSELNVNALELDDSALYLCASSFGQGGPGYTFGSGTRLTVV.

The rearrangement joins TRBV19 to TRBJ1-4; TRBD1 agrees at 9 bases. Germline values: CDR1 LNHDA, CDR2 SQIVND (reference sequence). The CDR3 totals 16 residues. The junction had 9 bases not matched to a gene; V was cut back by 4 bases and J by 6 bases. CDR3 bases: TGTGCCAGTAGTAAAAAGACCGGGACAGGGTATGAAAAACTGTTTTTT. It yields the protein CASSKKTGTGYEKLFF.

This CDR3 reads CASSVGNRVYYGYTF. The CDR3 DNA reads TGTGCCAGCAGCGTCGGGAACAGGGTGTACTATGGCTACACCTTC. This chain joins TRBV5-4 and TRBJ1-2; TRBD1 is a possible D gene (6 bases). The CDR3 has 15 amino acids. V was clipped by 4 bases and J by 3 bases, with 16 bases between them. Germline CDR1 SGHNT, CDR2 YYREEE (reference sequence).

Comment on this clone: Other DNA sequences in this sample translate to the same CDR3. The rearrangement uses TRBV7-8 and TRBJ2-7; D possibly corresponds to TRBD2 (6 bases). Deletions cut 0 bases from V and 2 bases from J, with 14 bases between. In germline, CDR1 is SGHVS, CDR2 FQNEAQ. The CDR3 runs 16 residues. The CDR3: CASSLATSGHTYEQYF. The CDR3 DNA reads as TGTGCCAGCAGCTTAGCGACTAGTGGGCATACCTACGAGCAGTACTTC.

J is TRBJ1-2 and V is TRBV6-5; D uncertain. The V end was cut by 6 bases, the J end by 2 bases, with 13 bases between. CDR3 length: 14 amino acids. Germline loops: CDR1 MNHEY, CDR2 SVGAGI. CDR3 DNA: TGTGCCAGCAGACCCGGGATCCACAACTATGGCTACACCTTC. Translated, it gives CASRPGIHNYGYTF.

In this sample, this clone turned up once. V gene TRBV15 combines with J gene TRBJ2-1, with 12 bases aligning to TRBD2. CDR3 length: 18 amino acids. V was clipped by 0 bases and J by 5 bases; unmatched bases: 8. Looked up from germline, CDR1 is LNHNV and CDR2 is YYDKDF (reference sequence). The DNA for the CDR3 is TGTGCCACCAGCAGAGATCCCCCGACTAGCGGGGGTGACAATGAGCAGTTCTTC. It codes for CATSRDPPTSGGDNEQFF. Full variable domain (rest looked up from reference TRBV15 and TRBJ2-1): DAMVIQNPRYQVTQFGKPVTLSCSQTLNHNVMYWYQQKSSQAPKLLFHYYDKDFNNEADTPDNFQSRRPNTSFCFLDIRSPGLGDTAMYLCATSRDPPTSGGDNEQFFGPGTRLTVL.

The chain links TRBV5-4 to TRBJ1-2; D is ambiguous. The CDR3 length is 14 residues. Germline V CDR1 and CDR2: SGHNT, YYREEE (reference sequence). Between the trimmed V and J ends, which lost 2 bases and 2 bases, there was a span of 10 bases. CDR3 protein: CASSFRGGNYGYTF. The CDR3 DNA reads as TGTGCCAGCAGCTTCCGCGGCGGGAACTATGGCTACACCTTC.

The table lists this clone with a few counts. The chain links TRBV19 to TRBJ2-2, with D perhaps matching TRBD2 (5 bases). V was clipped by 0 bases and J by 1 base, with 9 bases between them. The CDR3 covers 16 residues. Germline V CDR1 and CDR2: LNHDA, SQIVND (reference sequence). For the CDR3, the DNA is TGTGCCAGTAGTATAGAACTAGGGCAGAACACCGGGGAGCTGTTTTTT. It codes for CASSIELGQNTGELFF.

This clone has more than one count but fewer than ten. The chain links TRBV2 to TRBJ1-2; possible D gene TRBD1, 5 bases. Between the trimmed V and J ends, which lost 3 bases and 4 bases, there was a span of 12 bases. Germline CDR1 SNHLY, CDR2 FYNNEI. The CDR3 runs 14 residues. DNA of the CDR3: TGTGCCAGCAGTGAGGGGCAGGGCCCCTATGGCTACACCTTC. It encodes CASSEGQGPYGYTF.

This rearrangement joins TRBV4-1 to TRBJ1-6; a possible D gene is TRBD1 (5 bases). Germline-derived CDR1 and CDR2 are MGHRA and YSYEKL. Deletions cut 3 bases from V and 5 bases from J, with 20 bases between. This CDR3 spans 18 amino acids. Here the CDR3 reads CASSHPETGGSDNSPLHF. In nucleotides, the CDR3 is TGCGCCAGCAGCCATCCTGAGACGGGGGGATCGGATAATTCACCCCTCCACTTT.

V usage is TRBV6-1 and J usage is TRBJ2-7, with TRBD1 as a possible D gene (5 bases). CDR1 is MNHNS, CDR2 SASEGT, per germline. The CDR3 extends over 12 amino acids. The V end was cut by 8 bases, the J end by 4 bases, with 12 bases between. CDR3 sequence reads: CASSYRPYEQYF. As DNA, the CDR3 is TGTGCCAGCTCGTACAGGCCTTACGAGCAGTACTTC.

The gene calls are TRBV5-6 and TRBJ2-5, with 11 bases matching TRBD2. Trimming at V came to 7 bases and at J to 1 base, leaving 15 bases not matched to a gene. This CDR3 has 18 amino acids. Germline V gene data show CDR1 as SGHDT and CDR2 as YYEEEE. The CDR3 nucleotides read TGTGCCAGCCATGGGTCACGGGTAGCGGGGGGGCGCCAAGAGACCCAGTACTTC. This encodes CASHGSRVAGGRQETQYF.

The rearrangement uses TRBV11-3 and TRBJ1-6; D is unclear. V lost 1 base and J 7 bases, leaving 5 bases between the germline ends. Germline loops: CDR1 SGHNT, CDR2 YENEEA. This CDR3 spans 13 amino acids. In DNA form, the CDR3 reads TGTGCCAGCAGCTTAGGGAGGAATTCACCCCTCCACTTT. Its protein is CASSLGRNSPLHF.

The CDR3, as DNA: TGTGCCAGCAGCATGAGCGGGGGAGAGACCCAGTACTTC. It yields the protein CASSMSGGETQYF. V and J are TRBV13 and TRBJ2-5; TRBD2 matches 8 bases. Trimming cost V 5 bases and J 4 bases; bases outside gene matches: 3. This CDR3 spans 13 amino acids. Germline CDR1 reads PRHDT; CDR2 reads FYEKMQ (reference sequence).

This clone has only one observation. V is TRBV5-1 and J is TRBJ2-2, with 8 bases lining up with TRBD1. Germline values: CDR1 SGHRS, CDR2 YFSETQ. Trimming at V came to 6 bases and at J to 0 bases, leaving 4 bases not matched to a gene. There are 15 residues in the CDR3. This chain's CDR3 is CASNPGQANTGELFF. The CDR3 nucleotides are TGCGCCAGCAACCCGGGACAGGCGAACACCGGGGAGCTGTTTTTT.

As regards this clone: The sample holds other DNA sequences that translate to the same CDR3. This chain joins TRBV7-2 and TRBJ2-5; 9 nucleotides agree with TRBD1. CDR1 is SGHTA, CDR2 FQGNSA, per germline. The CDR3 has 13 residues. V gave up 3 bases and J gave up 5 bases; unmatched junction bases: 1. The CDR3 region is CASSFTGGETQYF. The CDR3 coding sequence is TGTGCCAGCAGCTTTACAGGGGGCGAGACCCAGTACTTC.

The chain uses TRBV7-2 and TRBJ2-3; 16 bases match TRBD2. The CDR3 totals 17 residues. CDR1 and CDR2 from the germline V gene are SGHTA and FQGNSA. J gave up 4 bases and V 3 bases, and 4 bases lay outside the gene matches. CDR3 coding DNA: TGTGCCAGCAGCTTTATGGGACTAGCGGGGGGGCCAGATACGCAGTATTTT. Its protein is CASSFMGLAGGPDTQYF.

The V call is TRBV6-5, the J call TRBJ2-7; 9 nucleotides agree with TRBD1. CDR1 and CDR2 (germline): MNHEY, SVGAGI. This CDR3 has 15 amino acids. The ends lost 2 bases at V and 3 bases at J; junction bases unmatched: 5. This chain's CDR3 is CASSYPGQGVYEQYF. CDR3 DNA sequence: TGTGCCAGCAGTTACCCGGGACAGGGAGTCTACGAGCAGTACTTC.

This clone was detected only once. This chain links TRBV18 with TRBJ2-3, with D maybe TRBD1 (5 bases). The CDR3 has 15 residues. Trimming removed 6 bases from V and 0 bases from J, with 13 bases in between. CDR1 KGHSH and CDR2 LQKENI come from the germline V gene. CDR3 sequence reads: CASSREDRSTDTQYF. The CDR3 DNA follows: TGTGCCAGCTCCAGAGAAGACAGAAGCACAGATACGCAGTATTTT.

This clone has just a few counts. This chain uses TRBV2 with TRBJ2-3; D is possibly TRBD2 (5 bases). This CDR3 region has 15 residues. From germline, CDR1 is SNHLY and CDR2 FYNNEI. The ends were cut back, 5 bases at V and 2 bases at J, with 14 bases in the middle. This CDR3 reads CASSPRTRDTDTQYF. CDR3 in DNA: TGTGCCAGCAGTCCTAGGACTCGAGACACAGATACGCAGTATTTT. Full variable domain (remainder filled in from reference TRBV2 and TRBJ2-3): EPEVTQTPSHQVTQMGQEVILRCVPISNHLYFYWYRQILGQKVEFLVSFYNNEISEKSEIFDDQFSVERPDGSNFTLKIRSTKLEDSAMYFCASSPRTRDTDTQYFGPGTRLTVL.

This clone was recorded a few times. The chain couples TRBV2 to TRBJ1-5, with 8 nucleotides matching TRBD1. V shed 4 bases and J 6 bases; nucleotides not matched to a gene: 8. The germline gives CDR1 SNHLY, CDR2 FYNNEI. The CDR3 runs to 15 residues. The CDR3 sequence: CASSVETGVFQPQHF. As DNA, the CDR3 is TGTGCCAGCAGTGTTGAGACAGGGGTCTTTCAGCCCCAGCATTTT.

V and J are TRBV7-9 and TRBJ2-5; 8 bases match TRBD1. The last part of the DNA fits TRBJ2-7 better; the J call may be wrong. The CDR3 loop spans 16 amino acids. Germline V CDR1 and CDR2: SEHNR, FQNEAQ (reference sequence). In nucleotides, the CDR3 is TGTGCCAGCAGCTTCGGTAGGGACAGGCCCACCTACGAGCAGTACTTC. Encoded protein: CASSFGRDRPTYEQYF.

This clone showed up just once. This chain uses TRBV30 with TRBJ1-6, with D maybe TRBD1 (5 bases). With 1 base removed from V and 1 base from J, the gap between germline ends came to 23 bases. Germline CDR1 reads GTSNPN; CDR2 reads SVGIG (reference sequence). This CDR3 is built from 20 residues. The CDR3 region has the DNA TGTGCCTGGAGTGAGGTTTCAAACTTCGGGGGGGGTTCCTATAATTCACCCCTCCACTTT. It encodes CAWSEVSNFGGGSYNSPLHF.

Here the CDR3 DNA reads TGCAGCGTTGAGAGCCCCCAGACCCAGTACTTC. This encodes CSVESPQTQYF. The chain combines TRBV29-1 with TRBJ2-5; no definite D call. Germline V gives CDR1 SQVTM, CDR2 ANQGSEA. Trimming shortened V by 3 bases and J by 6 bases, and 8 bases separated the two germline ends. The CDR3 contains 11 residues.